This T cell receptor beta chain was identified in a study of spatial heterogeneity in lung cancer. Overall study context: Sequences of the beta chain were consistently detected in greater numbers than alpha-chain sequences.

Unmatched junction bases numbered 9, after V lost 6 bases and J lost 7 bases. Looked up from germline, CDR1 is MNHEY and CDR2 is SVGEGT. The CDR3 is 13 residues long. This clonotype is termed medium-sized. Carried by each TCR cDNA molecule was a unique molecular identifier. TCRdb used MiXCR to reprocess the 5' RACE reads, holding one entry per CDR3 protein. The sample includes about 5,500 distinct CDR3 sequences, 3.9% of them seen just once. Time point reported: sample taken at primary tumor resection. Researchers sequenced whole RNA taken from tumor, nontumor lung or frozen PBMC without sorting. The origin of this receptor is a male donor with early-stage non-small cell lung cancer. Sequencing was performed on normal lung tissue next to the tumor, taken at surgery. The gene calls are TRBV6-2 or TRBV6-3 and TRBJ2-7; 7 nucleotides line up with TRBD2. The CDR3 sequence: CASRPGLGGEQYF. Here the CDR3 DNA reads TGTGCCAGCAGGCCGGGCTTGGGAGGGGAGCAGTACTTC.